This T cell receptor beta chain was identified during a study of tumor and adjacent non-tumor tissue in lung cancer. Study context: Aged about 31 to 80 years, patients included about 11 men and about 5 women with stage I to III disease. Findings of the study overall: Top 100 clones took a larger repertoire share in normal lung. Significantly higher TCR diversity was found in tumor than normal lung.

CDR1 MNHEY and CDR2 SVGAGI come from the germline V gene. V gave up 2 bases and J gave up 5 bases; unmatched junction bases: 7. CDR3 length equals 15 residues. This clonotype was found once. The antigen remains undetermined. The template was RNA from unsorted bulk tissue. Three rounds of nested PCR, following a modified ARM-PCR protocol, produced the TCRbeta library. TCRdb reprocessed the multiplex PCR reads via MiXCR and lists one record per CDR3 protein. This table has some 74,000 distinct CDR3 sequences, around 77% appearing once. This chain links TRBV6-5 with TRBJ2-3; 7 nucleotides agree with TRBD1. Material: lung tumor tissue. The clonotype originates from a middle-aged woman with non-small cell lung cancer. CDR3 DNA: TGTGCCAGCAGTTACCGGCTGGGGACAGAAGATACGCAGTATTTT. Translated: CASSYRLGTEDTQYF.